This T cell receptor (beta chain) originates from a study of blood T cell repertoires in COVID-19. Overall study context: Italy, Spain and the United States were the sources of the convalescent and acute COVID-19 samples.

V was clipped by 5 bases and J by 6 bases, with 10 bases between them. This CDR3 contains 12 residues. In germline, CDR1 is MNHEY, CDR2 SMNVEV (reference sequence). Measured with immunoSEQ multiplex PCR; TCRdb has only the in-frame clones, and not every one. Seen here are roughly 82,000 clones, more than 70% observed once, and the top ten hold around 15%. Specimen: peripheral blood. This sequence was found in a woman in her sixties or seventies with acute or convalescent COVID-19. The chain links TRBV27 to TRBJ1-2; D is undetermined. In DNA form, the CDR3 reads TGTGCCAGCAGTCACGGGTTCCATGGCTACACCTTC. This translates into CASSHGFHGYTF.